The clone carrying this T cell receptor (beta chain) was observed many times. Its matching antigen is unknown. This specimen belongs to a study of early T cells in non-severe SARS-CoV-2 infection. The study, taken as a whole, reports: Using VDJdb, the matching emphasized anti-spike CD8 responses while missing private and CD4 specificities.

The CDR3 is made up of 11 amino acids. Germline V lookup: CDR1 SEHNR, CDR2 FQNEAQ (reference sequence). Trimming shortened V by 5 bases and J by 1 base, and 3 bases separated the two germline ends. TCRdb processed the 5' RACE reads anew with MiXCR; each CDR3 protein has one entry. The sample carries 80,000 to 95,000 distinct CDR3 sequences, around 12% recorded once. This chain connects TRBV7-9 to TRBJ2-7; D is uncertain. Sequences were obtained from whole blood. This clonotype originated in an adult who was a healthcare worker with PCR-confirmed SARS-CoV-2 infection or an uninfected control (not recorded which). The DNA for the CDR3 is TGTGCCAGCAGCCGATCCTACGAGCAGTACTTC. It translates to CASSRSYEQYF.